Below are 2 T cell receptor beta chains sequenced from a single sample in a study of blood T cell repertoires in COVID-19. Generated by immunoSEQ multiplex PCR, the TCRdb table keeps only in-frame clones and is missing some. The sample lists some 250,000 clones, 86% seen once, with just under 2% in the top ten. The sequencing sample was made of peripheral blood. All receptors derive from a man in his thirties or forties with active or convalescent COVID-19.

CDR3 amino acids: CASSLVGLARNEQFF. CDR3 nucleotides: TGTGCCAGCAGCTTAGTGGGACTAGCGAGGAATGAGCAGTTCTTC. The V call is TRBV7-2, the J call TRBJ2-1; 10 nucleotides line up with TRBD2. The junction had 4 bases not matched to a gene; V was cut back by 1 base and J by 7 bases. CDR3 size: 15 residues. The germline gives CDR1 SGHTA, CDR2 FQGNSA.

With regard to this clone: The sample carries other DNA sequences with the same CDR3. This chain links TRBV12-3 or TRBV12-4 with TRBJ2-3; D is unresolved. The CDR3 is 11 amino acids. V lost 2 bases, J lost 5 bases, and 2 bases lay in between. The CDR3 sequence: CASSLRDTQYF. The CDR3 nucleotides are TGTGCCAGCAGTTTACGAGATACGCAGTATTTT.